Detailed here is one T cell receptor beta chain. Its antigen is still unknown. No much larger clonotype is one base removed from it; base qualities were not supplied. TCR beta CDR3 regions were sequenced from DNA using the immunoSEQ Assay. In the paper's pipeline: To compute T cell density, TCR beta template counts were normalized to usable DNA, which was estimated by amplifying housekeeping genes. Richness was estimated with the preseqR package, extrapolating to 400,000 templates for PBMC samples and 120,000 templates for tissue samples. Clonality was defined as one minus Pielou's evenness. Differential abundance testing on productive amino-acid clonotypes, with a minimum total count of 5 and an alpha of 0.1, was used to identify tissue-enriched TCRs. The Jaccard Index and the Morisita Overlap Index were used to measure how much the repertoires overlapped between compartments. GLIPH clustered TCR beta CDR3s with public tetramer-defined viral CDR3s; viral motifs required at least three viral sequences plus V-gene enrichment. Imported from immuneACCESS, the table was reduced by TCRdb to in-frame sequences with V and J called. These copies leave out some clones; in studies compared against another copy, an unresolved V gene accounts for under half, and the cause of the remainder is not known. Clonal size and the V and J genes are those of that table, whereas D and trimming came from the DNA. The sample profile shows tens of thousands of clones; 86% of them were found once. 5% to 6% of the sample is taken by the ten largest.

At diagnosis, tumor, uninvolved tumor-adjacent lung and peripheral blood were collected and then preserved as a mix of FFPE and fresh-frozen material. For TCR repertoire profiling, blood samples were analyzed in the form of peripheral blood mononuclear cells. The junction carries 7 bases between V and J, which are trimmed by 0 bases and 10 bases respectively. The germline V gene sets CDR1 to MGHRA and CDR2 to YSYEKL. Including the terminal cysteine and phenylalanine, the CDR3 comprises 12 residues. Of the read, only the CDR3 DNA is kept; its 36 bases are in frame from base 1. These data belong to a study of T cells in localized non-small cell lung cancer (dated by TCRdb to 2018 to 2021). Turning to the overall study: T cell repertoires of 236 early-stage NSCLC patients were analyzed, with tumors being compared against uninvolved tumor-adjacent lungs. The cohort consisted of under 300 treatment-naive NSCLC patients whose localized lung tumors had been resected. The mean age of the NSCLC patients was less than 70 years, with approximately 130 men and around 99 women.

What the study reported, not specific to this receptor: Because of the exploratory design, TCR variables were selected using unadjusted p-values without false-discovery rate correction. Because multi-region tumor sequencing was not done, intratumor heterogeneity could not be ruled out. Higher blood T cell density associated with longer overall survival, while higher adjacent-lung clonality associated with shorter survival. A median of around 57 of the top 100 tumor clones turned up in the paired uninvolved adjacent lung, and 25 to 30 of those clones also ranked among the top 100 of that same adjacent lung. Uninvolved tumor-adjacent lung showed the highest T cell clonality, higher than tumor, which suggests more focused antigenic responses in the uninvolved tumor-adjacent lung.

The specimen comprised peripheral blood mononuclear cells, sampled before any cancer treatment. The sequence joins TRBV4-1 to TRBJ1-3, with the identity of the D gene unclear. The source is a male donor aged 60 or over with stage II lung adenocarcinoma. The CDR3: CASSQEGRTIYF. The DNA sequence is as follows: TGCGCCAGCAGCCAAGAGGGGAGGACCATATATTTT.